This is a list of T cell receptor beta chains from one sample in a study of blood T cell repertoires in COVID-19. TCRdb's table, derived via immunoSEQ multiplex PCR, lists solely in-frame clones and lacks some. The sample includes roughly 280,000 clones, 75% to 95% seen only once; the top ten take about 3%. Sample: PBMCs or T cells enriched from blood (not recorded which). Receptor source: a man aged 35-49 years who had been exposed to COVID-19. Both conserved end residues are part of each CDR3.

V gene: TRBV6-5
J gene: TRBJ2-2
CDR3 protein: CASSYVTGGTGELFF

V gene: TRBV28
J gene: TRBJ2-2
CDR3 protein: CASSSRVHTAGELFF

V gene: TRBV5-1
J gene: TRBJ1-1
CDR3 protein: CASSYHNKNTEAFF

V gene: TRBV29-1
J gene: TRBJ2-1
CDR3 protein: CSVESGLAYFNEQFF

V gene: TRBV28
J gene: TRBJ2-7
CDR3 protein: CASSSGGQDEQYF

V gene: TRBV19
J gene: TRBJ2-2
CDR3 protein: CASGGGGTGELFF

V gene: TRBV6-1
J gene: TRBJ1-1
CDR3 protein: CASSDGPNTEAFF

V gene: TRBV5-1
J gene: TRBJ2-7
CDR3 protein: CASSLDGREGWEQYF

V gene: TRBV14
J gene: TRBJ1-1
CDR3 protein: CASSGQPFNTEAFF

V gene: TRBV5-4
J gene: TRBJ2-5
CDR3 protein: CASSLATAQETQYF

V gene: TRBV24-1
J gene: TRBJ2-3
CDR3 protein: CAAGLAGTDGADTQYF

V gene: TRBV7-2
J gene: TRBJ2-5
CDR3 protein: CASSRTSGQETQYF

V gene: TRBV28
J gene: TRBJ1-2
CDR3 protein: CASSLISVYRGANYGYTF

V gene: TRBV6-5
J gene: TRBJ1-3
CDR3 protein: CASSPQNSGNTIYF

V gene: TRBV10-3
J gene: TRBJ2-7
CDR3 protein: CAISLAGGQDEQYF

V gene: TRBV3-1/TRBV3-2
J gene: TRBJ2-7
CDR3 protein: CASSEDVHEQYF

V gene: TRBV5-4
J gene: TRBJ2-7
CDR3 protein: CASSQDRVGVYEQYF

V gene: TRBV5-1
J gene: TRBJ2-7
CDR3 protein: CASSLGGQAYEQYF

V gene: TRBV7-2
J gene: TRBJ2-7
CDR3 protein: CASSLVAGGEYEQYF

V gene: TRBV15
J gene: TRBJ1-4
CDR3 protein: CATSGGTETNEKLFF

V gene: TRBV29-1
J gene: TRBJ2-1
CDR3 protein: CSVERRDSSYNEQFF

V gene: TRBV5-1
J gene: TRBJ2-2
CDR3 protein: CASDRSGTGVTGELFF

V gene: TRBV11-2
J gene: TRBJ1-2
CDR3 protein: CASSLGGGARGYTF

V gene: TRBV25-1
J gene: TRBJ2-7
CDR3 protein: CASSEPRDREKYF

V gene: TRBV6-4
J gene: TRBJ2-3
CDR3 protein: CASSKTGEFTDTQYF

V gene: TRBV7-9
J gene: TRBJ1-1
CDR3 protein: CASSPPAGTGRAEAFF

V gene: TRBV19
J gene: TRBJ1-5
CDR3 protein: CASSNGEVESNQPQHF

V gene: TRBV5-1
J gene: TRBJ2-1
CDR3 protein: CASSRTGDEQFF

V gene: TRBV5-1
J gene: TRBJ2-2
CDR3 protein: CASSPSGTGELFF

V gene: TRBV6-5
J gene: TRBJ2-1
CDR3 protein: CASRPPGLEGEQFF

V gene: TRBV28
J gene: TRBJ1-2
CDR3 protein: CASSLVFTGDGYTF

V gene: TRBV7-7
J gene: TRBJ2-2
CDR3 protein: CASSPGTVAGELFF

V gene: TRBV11-2
J gene: TRBJ1-1
CDR3 protein: CASTLFNTEAFF

V gene: TRBV3-1/TRBV3-2
J gene: TRBJ1-5
CDR3 protein: CASSQDPGQGSVQPQHF

V gene: TRBV24-1
J gene: TRBJ2-1
CDR3 protein: CATSDRQGGTSGRGLNEQFF

V gene: TRBV10-3
J gene: TRBJ2-2
CDR3 protein: CAISPGGPNTGELFF

V gene: TRBV6-2/TRBV6-3
J gene: TRBJ2-2
CDR3 protein: CASSYGLGLEDTGELFF

V gene: TRBV30
J gene: TRBJ2-6
CDR3 protein: CAWGAADYGANVLTF

V gene: TRBV28
J gene: TRBJ1-1
CDR3 protein: CASSSHDDTGGFF

V gene: TRBV12-5
J gene: TRBJ2-7
CDR3 protein: CASGFGTDYEQYF